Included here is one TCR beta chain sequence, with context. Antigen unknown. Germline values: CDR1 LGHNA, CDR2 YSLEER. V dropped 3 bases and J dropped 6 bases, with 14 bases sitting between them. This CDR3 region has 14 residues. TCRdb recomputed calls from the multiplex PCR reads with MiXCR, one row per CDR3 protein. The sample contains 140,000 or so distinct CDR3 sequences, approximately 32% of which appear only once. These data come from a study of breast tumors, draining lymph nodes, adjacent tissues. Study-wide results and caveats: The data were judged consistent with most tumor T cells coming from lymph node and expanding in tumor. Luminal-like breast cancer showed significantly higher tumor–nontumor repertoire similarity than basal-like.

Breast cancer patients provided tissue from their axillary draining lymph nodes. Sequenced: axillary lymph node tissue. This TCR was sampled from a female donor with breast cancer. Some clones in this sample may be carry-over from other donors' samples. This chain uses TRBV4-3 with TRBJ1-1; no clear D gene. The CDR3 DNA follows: TGCGCCAGCAGCCATTCGGGCGGGGTGTCTGAAGCTTTCTTT. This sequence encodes CASSHSGGVSEAFF.